This T cell receptor beta chain was sequenced during a study of shared clonotypes between healthy human individuals. Overall study findings and caveats: The study found lower generation probabilities in non-shared clonotypes than in those shared by all four donors.

V lost 1 base to trimming and J lost 5 bases, with 13 bases between them. This CDR3 is built from 15 residues. Germline V gives CDR1 MNHNY, CDR2 SVGAGI (reference sequence). On this clone itself: Its antigen is currently unknown.

Deep was the level at which the assay was run. Per the study methods: There were no quality scores in the junction-only immunoSEQ sequences, so filtering differed. The repertoire was sequenced with immunoSEQ multiplex PCR; TCRdb's copy has only in-frame clones and lacks some. V and J calls and clone size follow that table, whereas D and trimming were derived from the DNA. The sample includes about 2.4 million clones, 90% to 95% of them seen just once. The specimen was naive CD4+ T cells from PBMCs. The subset was: CD45RA+ positively selected. The clonotype originates from a man aged 18 to 29 in good health. Some clones in this sample may be carry-over from other donors' samples. This chain links TRBV6-6 with TRBJ2-3, with a possible D match to TRBD2 (6 bases). The CDR3 nucleotides read TGTGCCAGCAGTTACTTCACGCGGGGCGAAGATACGCAGTATTTT. It translates to CASSYFTRGEDTQYF.